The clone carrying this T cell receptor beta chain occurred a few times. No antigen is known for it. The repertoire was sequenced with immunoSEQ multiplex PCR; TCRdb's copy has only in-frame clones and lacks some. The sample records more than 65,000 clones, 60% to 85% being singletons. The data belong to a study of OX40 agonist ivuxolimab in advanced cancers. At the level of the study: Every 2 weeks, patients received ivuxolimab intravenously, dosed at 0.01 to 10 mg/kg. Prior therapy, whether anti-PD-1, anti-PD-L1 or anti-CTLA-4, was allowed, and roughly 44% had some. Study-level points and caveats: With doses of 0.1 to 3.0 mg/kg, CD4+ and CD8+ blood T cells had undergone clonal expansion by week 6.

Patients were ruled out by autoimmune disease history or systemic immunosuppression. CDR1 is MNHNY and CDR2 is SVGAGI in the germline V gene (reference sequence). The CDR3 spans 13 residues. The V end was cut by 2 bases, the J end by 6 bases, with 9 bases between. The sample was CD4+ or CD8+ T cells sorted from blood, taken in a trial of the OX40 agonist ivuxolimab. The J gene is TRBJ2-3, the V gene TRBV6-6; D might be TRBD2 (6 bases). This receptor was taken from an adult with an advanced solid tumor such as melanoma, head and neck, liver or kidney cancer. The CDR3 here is CASSYPGTDTQYF. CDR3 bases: TGTGCCAGCAGTTACCCCGGGACTGATACGCAGTATTTT.